This is a list of T cell receptor beta chains from one sample in a study of cytomegalovirus exposure and HLA in healthy donors. Assay used: immunoSEQ multiplex PCR; TCRdb lists only in-frame clones, some missing. The sample has 100,000 to 150,000 clones, approximately 84% seen once. The specimen was PBMCs. Receptor source: a boy between 2 and 10 years old in good health and CMV-seronegative. CDR3s include the opening cysteine and the closing phenylalanine or tryptophan. D genes are given only for firm matches. Clone sizes are given selectively: once, few, many, or a class where the clone is expanded.

clone_size,v_call,d_call,j_call,cdr3_nt,cdr3_aa
NA,TRBV7-9,NA,TRBJ1-4,TGTTCCAGCAGGGAGGGAGGGGGAGCAACTAATGAAAAACTGTTTTTT,CSSREGGGATNEKLFF
NA,TRBV19,NA,TRBJ1-5,TGTGCCAGTAGTATAGCCAGGCAGGCCAACCAGCCCCAGCATTTT,CASSIARQANQPQHF
NA,TRBV6-4,TRBD1,TRBJ1-2,TGTGCCAGCAGTGACTCCGGACAGGGAATCGATGGCTACACCTTC,CASSDSGQGIDGYTF
NA,TRBV5-4,NA,TRBJ1-2,TGTGCCAGCAGCCAGGGGTCTTCTAGGGGCTACACCTTC,CASSQGSSRGYTF
few,TRBV2,NA,TRBJ1-2,TGTGCCAGCAGTGAAGCGTCAGATGGCTACACCTTC,CASSEASDGYTF
NA,TRBV6-4,NA,TRBJ2-3,TGTGCCAGCAGTGGACAAGGGGGCGCGGGACCAGATACGCAGTATTTT,CASSGQGGAGPDTQYF
NA,TRBV7-3,NA,TRBJ2-5,TGTGCCAGCAGTCGTACCAGCGGTCTCCAAGAGACCCAGTACTTC,CASSRTSGLQETQYF
few,TRBV6-6,NA,TRBJ1-6,TGTGCCAGCAGTTCCGGACATTTCAATTCACCCCTCCACTTT,CASSSGHFNSPLHF
NA,TRBV6-1,TRBD1,TRBJ1-5,TGTGCCAGCAATCTCGAGGCAGGGGGACAGCCCCAGCATTTT,CASNLEAGGQPQHF
NA,TRBV6-5,TRBD1,TRBJ1-2,TGTGCCAGCAGTTATAGGACTGGGACAGGCGGCTACACCTTC,CASSYRTGTGGYTF
NA,TRBV5-1,TRBD1,TRBJ2-1,TGCGCCAGCAGTTTCCGGGACAGGGGTTGGGATGAGCAGTTCTTC,CASSFRDRGWDEQFF
NA,TRBV27,TRBD1,TRBJ1-4,TGTGCCAGCAGTCGGACAGGGCCTAATGAAAAACTGTTTTTT,CASSRTGPNEKLFF
once,TRBV9,NA,TRBJ2-3,TGTGCCAGCAGCGTAGGAGGCGATACGCAGTATTTT,CASSVGGDTQYF
once,TRBV9,TRBD1,TRBJ1-2,TGTGCCAGCAGCGCCGGGACAGCTTATAACTATGGCTACACCTTC,CASSAGTAYNYGYTF
NA,TRBV14,NA,TRBJ2-1,TGTGCCAGCAGCTACTACAATGAGCAGTTCTTC,CASSYYNEQFF
NA,TRBV28,TRBD2,TRBJ2-2,TGTGCCAGCAGACCCCGAGGCGGGAGTGGGACCGGGGAGCTGTTTTTT,CASRPRGGSGTGELFF